This TCR beta chain was recovered during a study of molecular identifiers for immune sequencing clone quantification. The sorting of naive CD8 T cells used the CD8+CD4-CCR7+CD45RA+ phenotype. Via MiXCR, TCRdb re-called the PCR reads, giving one row per CDR3 protein. The sample has 100,000 or so distinct CDR3 sequences, roughly a third seen once; the top ten hold 4% to 5%. In germline, CDR1 is SGHTA, CDR2 FQGTGA. The V and J ends lost 4 bases and 0 bases respectively, with 22 bases between them. The CDR3 is made up of 19 amino acids. The source material was naive CD8+ T cells from blood, with Jurkat cell RNA spiked in. The subset here: FACS-sorted CD8+CD4-CCR7+CD45RA+ naive T cells. This chain uses TRBV7-3 with TRBJ2-1, with D perhaps TRBD2 (5 bases). The sequence was obtained from a human donor in good health. Some libraries in this study had Jurkat cell RNA spiked in. The CDR3, as DNA: TGTGCCAGCAGCTCCGACTCAAGACAACTAGGAAGCTCCTACAATGAGCAGTTCTTC. Translation gives CASSSDSRQLGSSYNEQFF.